This section outlines one TCR beta chain sequence together with its context. No antigen is known for it. Base qualities are not provided; no much larger clone lies one nucleotide away. Libraries were prepared through the immunoSEQ multiplex PCR assay. RNA was extracted from all samples and reverse transcribed into cDNA as template for TCR sequencing. SuperScript III was used for first-strand cDNA synthesis, primed with a 2:1 mix of oligo-dT and random hexamers. A synthetic immune receptor repertoire was used to gauge amplification bias, and whatever bias remained was removed computationally. As for the authors' bioinformatics: Raw reads were preprocessed for error removal, and CDR3 was defined according to IMGT conventions as running from the conserved cysteine to phenylalanine. To get clonality, Shannon entropy was normalized by log2 of the number of productive unique TCRs and the result was subtracted from 1. CD4 or CD8 identity of scalp clones was inferred by cross-referencing scalp TCRbeta sequences with sorted blood CD4 and CD8 repertoires. The source is immuneACCESS, and TCRdb retained only in-frame sequences with V and J called. Part of the clones is not carried over; for the studies checked, unresolved V genes explain less than half of this, and the remainder is unexplained. V, J and clone size were drawn from that table, and D and trimming were deduced from the DNA. This sample comprises around 190,000 clones, 56% of them detected only once. The top ten clones comprise around 5% of the sample.

This sample stems from a study of CD8+ T cells in alopecia areata (dated by TCRdb to 2017 to 2018). A note on the overall study: The study used high-throughput TCRbeta sequencing to examine T cell clonal expansion in alopecia areata, in both the C3H/HeJ mouse model and human patients. Human TCRbeta sequencing covered scalp tissue and sorted CD4+ and CD8+ peripheral blood T cells from patchy and totalis/universalis alopecia areata patients and healthy controls. Scalp clonality was compared among normal scalp (n=4), patchy alopecia areata scalp (n=8), and alopecia totalis/universalis scalp (n=8). RNA came from the PAXgene miRNA kit for fixed scalp, the miRNeasy kit for PBMCs, and the RNeasy kit for mouse skin. Amplification of TCRbeta CDR3 regions was done by immunoSEQ multiplex PCR using 35 Vbeta forward primers and 13 Jbeta reverse primers.

The research as a whole found: Shared TCR sequences between patients were less evident than in mice, which may be partly attributable to HLA diversity in the patient population. Lesional scalp, especially in alopecia totalis/universalis, showed higher clonality and more expanded CD8+ clones than normal scalp, suggesting antigenic drive. Unlike mouse skin, which is dominated by gammadelta T cells, normal human skin has resident alphabeta T cells that are also sequenced, and this complicates analysis of the scalp TCR repertoire.

PBMCs were isolated by density centrifugation and stained for CD3, CD4 and CD8, after which CD4+ and CD8+ T cells were sorted on a FACSAria. Unaffected controls provided scalp biopsies and blood samples. Material: CD8+ T cells sorted from blood. This clonotype originated in a human donor in good health.

The nucleotide sequence reads as follows: TGTGCCAGCGCCGGGGACACTGAAGCTTTCTTT. Translated, it gives CASAGDTEAFF. The chain links TRBV2 with TRBJ1-1, with the D gene uncertain. Trimming takes 8 bases from V and 3 bases from J, and the germline ends sit 7 bases apart. Via the germline V gene, CDR1 is SNHLY and CDR2 FYNNEI. The CDR3 spans 11 residues, from the cysteine through the phenylalanine. Solely the CDR3 DNA is kept, with 33 bases framed from the first base. With the rest looked up from the reference TRBV2 and TRBJ1-1 genes rather than sequenced, the full variable domain is EPEVTQTPSHQVTQMGQEVILRCVPISNHLYFYWYRQILGQKVEFLVSFYNNEISEKSEIFDDQFSVERPDGSNFTLKIRSTKLEDSAMYFCASAGDTEAFFGQGTRLTVV.